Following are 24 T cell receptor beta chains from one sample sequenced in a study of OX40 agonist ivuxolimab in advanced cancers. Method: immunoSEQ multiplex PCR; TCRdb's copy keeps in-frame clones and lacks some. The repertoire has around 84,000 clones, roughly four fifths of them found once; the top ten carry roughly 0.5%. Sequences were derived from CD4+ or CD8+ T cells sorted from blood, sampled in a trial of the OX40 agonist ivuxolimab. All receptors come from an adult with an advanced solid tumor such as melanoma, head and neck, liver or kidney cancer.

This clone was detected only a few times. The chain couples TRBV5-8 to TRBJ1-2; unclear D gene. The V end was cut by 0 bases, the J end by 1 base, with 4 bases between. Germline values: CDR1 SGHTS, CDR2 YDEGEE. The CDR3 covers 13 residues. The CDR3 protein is CASSLGNNYGYTF. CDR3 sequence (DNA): TGTGCCAGCAGCTTGGGGAATAACTATGGCTACACCTTC.

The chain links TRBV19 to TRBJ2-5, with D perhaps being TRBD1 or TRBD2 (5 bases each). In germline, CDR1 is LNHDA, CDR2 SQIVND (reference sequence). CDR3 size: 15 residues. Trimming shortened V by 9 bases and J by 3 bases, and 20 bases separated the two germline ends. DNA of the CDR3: TGTGCCAGCTCTCCAGGACGGGGCGTTAAAGAGACCCAGTACTTC. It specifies CASSPGRGVKETQYF.

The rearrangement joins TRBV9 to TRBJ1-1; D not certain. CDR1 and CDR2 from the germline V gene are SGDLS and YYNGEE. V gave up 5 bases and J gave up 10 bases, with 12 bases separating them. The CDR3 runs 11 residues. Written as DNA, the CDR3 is TGTGCCAGCAGAGGTCCCCGAGGAGCTTTCTTT. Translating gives CASRGPRGAFF.

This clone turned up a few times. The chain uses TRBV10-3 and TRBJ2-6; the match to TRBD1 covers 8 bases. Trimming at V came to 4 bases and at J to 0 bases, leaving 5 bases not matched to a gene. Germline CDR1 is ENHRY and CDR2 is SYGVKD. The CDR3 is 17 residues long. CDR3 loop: CAISVGQGNSGANVLTF. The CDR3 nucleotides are TGTGCCATCAGTGTCGGACAGGGTAACTCTGGGGCCAACGTCCTGACTTTC.

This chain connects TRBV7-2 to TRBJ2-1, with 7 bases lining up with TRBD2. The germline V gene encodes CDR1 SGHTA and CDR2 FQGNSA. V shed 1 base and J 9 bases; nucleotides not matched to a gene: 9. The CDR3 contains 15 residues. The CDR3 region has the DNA TGTGCCAGCAGCTTAGGTTTTGCGGGAGTTGGTGAGCAGTTCTTC. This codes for CASSLGFAGVGEQFF.

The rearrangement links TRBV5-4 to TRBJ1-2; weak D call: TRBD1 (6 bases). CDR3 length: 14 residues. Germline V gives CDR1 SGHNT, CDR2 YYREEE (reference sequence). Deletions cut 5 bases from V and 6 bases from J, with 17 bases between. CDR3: CASSFGQRVDGYTF. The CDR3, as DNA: TGTGCCAGCAGTTTCGGACAGAGGGTTGATGGCTACACCTTC.

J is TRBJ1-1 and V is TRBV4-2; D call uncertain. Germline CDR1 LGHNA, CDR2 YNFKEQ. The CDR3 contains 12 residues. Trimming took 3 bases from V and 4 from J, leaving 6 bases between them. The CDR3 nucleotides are TGTGCCAGCAGCCACTGGGGCACTGAAGCTTTCTTT. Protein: CASSHWGTEAFF.

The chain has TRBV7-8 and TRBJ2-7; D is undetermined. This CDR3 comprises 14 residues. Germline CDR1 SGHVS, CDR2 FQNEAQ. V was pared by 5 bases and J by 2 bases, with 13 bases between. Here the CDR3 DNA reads TGTGCCAGCAGCCCCTGGACGGATACCTACGAGCAGTACTTC. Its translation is CASSPWTDTYEQYF.

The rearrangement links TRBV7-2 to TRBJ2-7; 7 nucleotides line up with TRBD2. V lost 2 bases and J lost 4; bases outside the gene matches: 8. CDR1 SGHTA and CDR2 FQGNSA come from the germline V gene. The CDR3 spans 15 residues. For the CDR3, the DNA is TGTGCCAGCAGCTTAAGGTCCAGCGGGGTTTACGAGCAGTACTTC. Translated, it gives CASSLRSSGVYEQYF. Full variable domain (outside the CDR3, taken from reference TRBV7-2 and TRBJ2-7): GAGVSQSPSNKVTEKGKDVELRCDPISGHTALYWYRQSLGQGLEFLIYFQGNSAPDKSGLPSDRFSAERTGGSVSTLTIQRTQQEDSAVYLCASSLRSSGVYEQYFGPGTRLTVT.

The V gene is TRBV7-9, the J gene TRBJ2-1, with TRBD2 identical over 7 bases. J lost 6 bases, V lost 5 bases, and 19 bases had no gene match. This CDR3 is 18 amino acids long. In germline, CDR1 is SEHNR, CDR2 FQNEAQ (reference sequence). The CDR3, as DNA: TGTGCCAGCAGCCCGCCCCTGGTTAGGACTAGAGTTTTCAATGAGCAGTTCTTC. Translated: CASSPPLVRTRVFNEQFF.

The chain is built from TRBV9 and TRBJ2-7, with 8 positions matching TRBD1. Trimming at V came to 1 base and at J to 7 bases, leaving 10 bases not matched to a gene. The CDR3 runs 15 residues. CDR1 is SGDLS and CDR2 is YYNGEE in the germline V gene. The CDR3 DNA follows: TGTGCCAGCAGCGTAAAGGGTCAGGGGGCGGGTGAGCAGTACTTC. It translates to CASSVKGQGAGEQYF.

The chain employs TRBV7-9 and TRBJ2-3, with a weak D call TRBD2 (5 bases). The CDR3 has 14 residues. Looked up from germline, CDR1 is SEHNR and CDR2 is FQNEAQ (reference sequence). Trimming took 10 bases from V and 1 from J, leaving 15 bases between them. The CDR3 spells CATGAGTGTDTQYF. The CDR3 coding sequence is TGTGCCACCGGCGCGGGTACCGGCACAGATACGCAGTATTTT.

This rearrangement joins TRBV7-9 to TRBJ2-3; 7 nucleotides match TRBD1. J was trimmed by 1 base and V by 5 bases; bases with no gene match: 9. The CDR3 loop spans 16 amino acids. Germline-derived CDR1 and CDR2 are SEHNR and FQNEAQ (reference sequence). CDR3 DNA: TGTGCCAGCAGCAACGACAGGGTAGTCGGCACAGATACGCAGTATTTT. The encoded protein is CASSNDRVVGTDTQYF.

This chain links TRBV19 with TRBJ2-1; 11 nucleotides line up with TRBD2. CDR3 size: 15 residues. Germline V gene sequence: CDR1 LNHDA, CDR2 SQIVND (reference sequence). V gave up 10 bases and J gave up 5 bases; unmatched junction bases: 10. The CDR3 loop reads CATALTSGKNNEQFF. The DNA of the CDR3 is TGTGCCACCGCCCTGACTAGCGGGAAGAACAATGAGCAGTTCTTC.

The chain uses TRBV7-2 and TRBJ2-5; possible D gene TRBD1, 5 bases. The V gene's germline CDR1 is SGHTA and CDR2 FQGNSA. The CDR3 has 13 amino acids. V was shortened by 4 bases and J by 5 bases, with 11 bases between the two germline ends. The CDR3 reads CASSSRKGETQYF. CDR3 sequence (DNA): TGTGCCAGCAGCTCCCGAAAGGGGGAGACCCAGTACTTC. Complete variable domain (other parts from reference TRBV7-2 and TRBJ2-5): GAGVSQSPSNKVTEKGKDVELRCDPISGHTALYWYRQSLGQGLEFLIYFQGNSAPDKSGLPSDRFSAERTGGSVSTLTIQRTQQEDSAVYLCASSSRKGETQYFGPGTRLLVL.

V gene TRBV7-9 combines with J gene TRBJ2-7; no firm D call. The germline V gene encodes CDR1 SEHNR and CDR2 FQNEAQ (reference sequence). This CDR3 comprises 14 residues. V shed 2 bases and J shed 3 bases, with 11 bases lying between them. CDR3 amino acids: CASSLHHTHYEQYF. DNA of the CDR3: TGTGCCAGCAGCTTACATCACACGCACTACGAGCAGTACTTC.

The CDR3 DNA is TGTGCCAGCAGTTTATATCTGGGCGCAGATACGCAGTATTTT. Translation: CASSLYLGADTQYF. The chain employs TRBV28 and TRBJ2-3; no firm D call. Germline V lookup: CDR1 MDHEN, CDR2 SYDVKM. V lost 1 base and J 4 bases, leaving 9 bases between the germline ends. There are 14 residues in the CDR3. The whole variable domain, remainder taken from reference TRBV28 and TRBJ2-3, is DVKVTQSSRYLVKRTGEKVFLECVQDMDHENMFWYRQDPGLGLRLIYFSYDVKMKEKGDIPEGYSVSREKKERFSLILESASTNQTSMYLCASSLYLGADTQYFGPGTRLTVL.

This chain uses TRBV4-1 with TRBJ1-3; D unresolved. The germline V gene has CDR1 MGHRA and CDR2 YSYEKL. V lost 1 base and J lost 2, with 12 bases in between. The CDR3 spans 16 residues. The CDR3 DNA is TGCGCCAGCAGCCAAGGTGGGAGATTGGCTGGAAACACCATATATTTT. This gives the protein CASSQGGRLAGNTIYF.

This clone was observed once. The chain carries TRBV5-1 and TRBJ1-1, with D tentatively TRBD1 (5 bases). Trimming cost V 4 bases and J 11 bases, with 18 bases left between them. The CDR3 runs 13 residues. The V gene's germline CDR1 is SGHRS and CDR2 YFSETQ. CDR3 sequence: CASSLNGGGPAFF. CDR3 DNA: TGCGCCAGCAGCCTAAACGGGGGAGGCCCGGCTTTCTTT.

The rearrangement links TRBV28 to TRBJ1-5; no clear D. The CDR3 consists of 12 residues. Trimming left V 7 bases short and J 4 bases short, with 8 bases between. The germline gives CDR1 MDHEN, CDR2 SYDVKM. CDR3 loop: CASKSGNQPQHF. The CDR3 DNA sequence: TGTGCCAGCAAGTCTGGGAATCAGCCCCAGCATTTT.

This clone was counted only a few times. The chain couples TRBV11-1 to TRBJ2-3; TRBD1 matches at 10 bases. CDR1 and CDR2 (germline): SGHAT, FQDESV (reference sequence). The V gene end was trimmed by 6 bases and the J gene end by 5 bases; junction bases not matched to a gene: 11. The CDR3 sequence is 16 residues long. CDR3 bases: TGTGCCAGCAGATGGCAGGCGGGACAGGGGCGAGATACGCAGTATTTT. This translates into CASRWQAGQGRDTQYF.

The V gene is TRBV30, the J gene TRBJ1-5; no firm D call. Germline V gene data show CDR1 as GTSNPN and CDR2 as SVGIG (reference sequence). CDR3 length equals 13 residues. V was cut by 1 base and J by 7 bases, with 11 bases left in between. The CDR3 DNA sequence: TGTGCCTGGAGTGAAGGGTCAAGGCAGCCCCAGCATTTT. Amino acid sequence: CAWSEGSRQPQHF.

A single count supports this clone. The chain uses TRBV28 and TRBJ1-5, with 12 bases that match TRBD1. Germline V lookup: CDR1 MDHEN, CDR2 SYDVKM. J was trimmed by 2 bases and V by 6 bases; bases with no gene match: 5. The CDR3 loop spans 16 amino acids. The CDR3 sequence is CASSGTGGIGNQPQHF. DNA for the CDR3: TGTGCCAGCAGCGGGACAGGGGGCATAGGCAATCAGCCCCAGCATTTT.

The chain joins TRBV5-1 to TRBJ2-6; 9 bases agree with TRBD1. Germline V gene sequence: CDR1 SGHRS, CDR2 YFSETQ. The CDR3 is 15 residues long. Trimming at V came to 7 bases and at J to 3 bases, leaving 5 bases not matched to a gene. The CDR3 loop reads CASGTGGLGANVLTF. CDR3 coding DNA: TGCGCCAGCGGTACAGGGGGCCTTGGGGCCAACGTCCTGACTTTC.